This entry features one T cell receptor beta chain sequence. This clone's antigen is unknown. Nothing much larger sits one base from this clone, and base qualities are not available. Via the germline V gene, CDR1 is SGHVS and CDR2 FNYEAQ. The CDR3 holds 14 amino acids from the cysteine to the phenylalanine. Left in the record is the CDR3 DNA by itself, 42 bases read in frame from the first base. At the junction V is shortened by 4 bases and J by 3 bases, with 13 bases in between. These data belong to a study of blood T cell repertoires in COVID-19 (dated by TCRdb to between 2020 and 2021). With regard to the full study: Samples covering the acute and convalescent phases of COVID-19 were provided by collaborators in the United States, Italy and Spain. The prospective study material was composed of cDNA or gDNA derived from T cells, B-cell-depleted T cells, or PBMCs. Deeply sampled blood TCRbeta repertoires from subjects exposed to, actively infected with, or recovered from COVID-19 were included in the dataset. The repertoires were released in a freely available public database meant as a resource for research on the immune response to SARS-CoV-2. The samples were drawn from the first 160 participants of the ongoing ImmuneRACE study and from over 950 subjects provided by 6 global collaborators. Sample metadata almost always included a de-identified subject ID, COVID-19 status, age in years and sex. Where HLA class I and class II types were available, the types were taken from metadata supplied by the sample provider, not from assay-based typing.

TCRbeta CDR3 regions were amplified from genomic DNA using the immunoSEQ Assay, a bias-controlled multiplex PCR. For the original study's pipeline: Within the assay, amplification of reference gene primers was used to estimate how many nucleated cells each sample contained. Sequence reads were collapsed and filtered to measure the absolute abundance of every unique TCRbeta CDR3 rearrangement. For each sample, productive Simpson clonality was calculated as the square root of Simpson's diversity index across productive rearrangements. The immuneACCESS repertoire file appears here via TCRdb, limited to in-frame rearrangements. These files lack a portion of the clones; in checked studies, under half of the deficit traces to unresolved V genes, and the cause of the others is not known. V, J and clone size were drawn from that table, and D and trimming were deduced from the DNA. The sample contains approximately 240,000 clones, 70% to 90% of them found a single time. Together, the top ten hold approximately 2.2% of the sample.

Another Seattle source contributed samples from volunteer blood donors who had recovered from COVID-19. Each collaborating institution followed its own protocols to collect whole blood in K2EDTA tubes. For TCRbeta analysis, collaborators shipped samples in one of three forms: frozen whole blood, isolated PBMCs, or DNA extracted from either of those sample types. Paper-wide results and their limitations: The quantity of clinical and demographic metadata differed by source and by participant and was supplied without curation.

The sequence came from a middle-aged woman who had recovered from COVID-19. Sequenced input: peripheral blood. Recombination connected TRBV7-6 to TRBJ2-7; possibly the D gene is TRBD2, per 6 matching bases. CDR3 sequence: CASSSQGGVYEQYF. The DNA sequence is given as TGTGCCAGCAGCTCCCAAGGCGGGGTCTACGAGCAGTACTTC.